This TCR beta chain is from a study of cytomegalovirus exposure and HLA in healthy donors. Points from the study as a whole: Most observed TCR sequences were rare, whereas some public TCRs were detected in many donors.

For this clone: Its target is unknown.

V dropped 3 bases and J dropped 5 bases, with 20 bases sitting between them. The CDR3 length is 17 residues. Germline assignment: CDR1 LNHDA and CDR2 SQIVND (reference sequence). Libraries were prepared by immunoSEQ multiplex PCR; TCRdb keeps only in-frame clonotypes and omits some of them. The sample lists roughly 150,000 clones, approximately 93% seen once, with about 0.64% in the top ten. This clonotype was sampled from a man between 18 and 29 years old in good health and CMV-seronegative. Input material: PBMCs. The chain joins TRBV19 to TRBJ1-5, with D uncertain. The CDR3 loop reads CASSMRRRIRVDQPQHF. The CDR3 coding sequence is TGTGCCAGTAGTATGAGACGGAGAATACGGGTCGATCAGCCCCAGCATTTT.